This is a list of T cell receptor beta chains from one sample in a study of a mutant IDH1 vaccine in newly diagnosed glioma. Clones were read by immunoSEQ multiplex PCR, and TCRdb kept only the in-frame ones, dropping some. The sample shows about 28,000 clones, approximately 78% of them seen only once. Their antigen targets remain unknown. The specimen comprised PBMCs, sampled from a glioma patient whose treatment included an IDH1 peptide vaccine. These receptors all come from a young woman with glioma. Each CDR3 is given with its conserved first and last residue. The D gene is left open where the match is weak. Size is omitted from some rows. Given values are once, few, many or a class for expanded clones.

j_gene | v_gene | abundance | d_gene | CDR3nt | CDR3aa
TRBJ1-1 | TRBV5-4 | - | TRBD1 | TGTGCCAGCAGCACGGCGGGACAGCCTTTAGATGCTTTCTTT | CASSTAGQPLDAFF
TRBJ2-7 | TRBV4-2 | - | TRBD1 | TGTGCCAGCAGCCAAGATAAGGGGACAGCTGTACTCTCCTACGAGCAGTACTTC | CASSQDKGTAVLSYEQYF
TRBJ1-6 | TRBV27 | - | TRBD1 | TGTGCCAGCAGCCGTAAGGGGGACAGGCTCGAGTCACCCCTCCACTTT | CASSRKGDRLESPLHF
TRBJ1-1 | TRBV6-1 | few | TRBD1 | TGTGCCACTGGACAGGGTTCAACTGAAGCTTTCTTT | CATGQGSTEAFF
TRBJ1-2 | TRBV7-8 | - | TRBD1 | TGTGCCAGCAGCAATCCTGCCGGGACAGGGGTAGAAGGCTACACCTTC | CASSNPAGTGVEGYTF
TRBJ1-1 | TRBV6-5 | - | - | TGTGCCAGCAGTTACGAAGGAGTACGTACTGAAGCTTTCTTT | CASSYEGVRTEAFF
TRBJ2-7 | TRBV13 | - | - | TGTGCCAGCAGCCCCCCCGGGCCCTCCGGGGAGCAGTACTTC | CASSPPGPSGEQYF
TRBJ1-3 | TRBV5-5 | few | - | TGTGCCAGCAGCTTGGGGCCAGGCCACTCTGGAAACACCATATATTTT | CASSLGPGHSGNTIYF
TRBJ1-4 | TRBV30 | - | TRBD1 | TGTGCCTGGAGTGAAGGGACAGGGCGAGAAAAACTGTTTTTT | CAWSEGTGREKLFF
TRBJ1-2 | TRBV25-1 | - | TRBD1 | TGTGCCAGCAGTGCGGGACAGGGGGCGAATGGCTACACCTTC | CASSAGQGANGYTF
TRBJ1-5 | TRBV5-6 | - | TRBD1 | TGTGCCAGCAGCTCCTGGGACAGGGTAACGCAGCCCCAGCATTTT | CASSSWDRVTQPQHF
TRBJ1-1 | TRBV7-2 | few | - | TGTGCCAGCAGCCCCTTCTCCAACACTGAAGCTTTCTTT | CASSPFSNTEAFF
TRBJ2-5 | TRBV6-6 | - | TRBD2 | TGTGCCAGCAACACCCTAGCGGGGGGGCGAGAGACCCAGTACTTC | CASNTLAGGRETQYF
TRBJ1-2 | TRBV5-4 | - | TRBD1 | TGTGCCAGCAGCCTACAGGGGGTTAACTATGGCTACACCTTC | CASSLQGVNYGYTF
TRBJ2-7 | TRBV5-1 | - | - | TGCGCCAGCAGCCTCCCTTTGTTTGGGCAGGGGTCACGAACCTACGAGCAGTACTTC | CASSLPLFGQGSRTYEQYF
TRBJ2-3 | TRBV10-3 | - | - | TGTGCCATCAGCCGGGACCAAAGCACAGATACGCAGTATTTT | CAISRDQSTDTQYF
TRBJ2-3 | TRBV29-1 | - | - | TGCAGCGTTGAAGATCTCGGGGGCGGGTTCGGTACGCAGTATTTT | CSVEDLGGGFGTQYF
TRBJ2-2 | TRBV10-3 | - | - | TGTGCCATCCAAAAGTTTTCGACGGGCCGGGGCACCGGGGAGCTGTTTTTT | CAIQKFSTGRGTGELFF
TRBJ1-1 | TRBV7-2 | - | TRBD1 | TGTGCCAGCAGCGCAGGGGGACGGTCGAACACTGAAGCTTTCTTT | CASSAGGRSNTEAFF
TRBJ1-5 | TRBV18 | medium-sized | TRBD1 | TGTGCCAGCTCACCAGACAGGGGAGGGAATCAGCCCCAGCATTTT | CASSPDRGGNQPQHF
TRBJ1-1 | TRBV7-2 | - | - | TGTGCCAGCAGCCAGAACACTGAAGCTTTCTTT | CASSQNTEAFF
TRBJ2-1 | TRBV7-7 | - | - | TGTGCCAGCAGCTTAGAAGGATTTGGTGAGCAGTTCTTC | CASSLEGFGEQFF
TRBJ2-7 | TRBV6-5 | - | - | TGTGCCAGCAACCAGGGTTACGAGCAGTACTTC | CASNQGYEQYF
TRBJ2-3 | TRBV19 | - | TRBD2 | TGTGCCAGTAGTCCGGGACTAGCGGGGGAGAGGGTCACAGATACGCAGTATTTT | CASSPGLAGERVTDTQYF
TRBJ2-5 | TRBV20-1 | few | - | TGCAGTGCTAGAAGTTCTGGGGCCCAGTACTTC | CSARSSGAQYF
TRBJ1-4 | TRBV5-6 | - | - | TGTGCCAGCAGCGACGGACCTAATGAAAAACTGTTTTTT | CASSDGPNEKLFF
TRBJ2-1 | TRBV6-5 | - | - | TGTGCCAGCAGTTGGGACCGGTACAATGAGCAGTTCTTC | CASSWDRYNEQFF
TRBJ1-5 | TRBV6-6 | - | TRBD1 | TGTGCCTCTGGGGCAGGGGGCGGGGGAGGCAATCAGCCCCAGCATTTT | CASGAGGGGGNQPQHF
TRBJ2-1 | TRBV4-1 | - | - | TGCGCCAGCAGCCAATCCCGAACCGGACTGCTCTACAATGAGCAGTTCTTC | CASSQSRTGLLYNEQFF
TRBJ2-7 | TRBV4-1 | - | - | TGCGCCAGCAGCCAAGATGGGCAGGGTGTGGGAGAGCAGTACTTC | CASSQDGQGVGEQYF
TRBJ2-1 | TRBV19 | once | TRBD1 | TGTGCCAGTAGGGTCGAGGGGGCCGGTGAGCAGTTCTTC | CASRVEGAGEQFF
TRBJ1-1 | TRBV5-1 | once | - | TGCGCCAGCAGACAGGAAGAGAGGAACACTGAAGCTTTCTTT | CASRQEERNTEAFF
TRBJ1-1 | TRBV5-3 | few | - | TGTGCCAGAAGCTATAACACTGAAGCTTTCTTT | CARSYNTEAFF
TRBJ2-4 | TRBV6-5 | - | - | TGTGCCAGCAGAAGCGGACGGATTCAGTACTTC | CASRSGRIQYF
TRBJ2-5 | TRBV5-1 | medium-sized | TRBD2 | TGCGCCAGCAGCCAAAGCGGGGGGGTTAAAGAGACCCAGTACTTC | CASSQSGGVKETQYF
TRBJ1-4 | TRBV5-1 | - | - | TGCGCCAGCAGCTGGGGGGCGAACTACGGGGAAAAACTGTTTTTT | CASSWGANYGEKLFF
TRBJ1-1 | TRBV29-1 | - | - | TGCAGCGTTGACTATATTCTCCAGGGATATACTGAAGCTTTCTTT | CSVDYILQGYTEAFF
TRBJ1-1 | TRBV4-1 | - | - | TGCGCCAGCAGCCAAGGCACCGGACTTACTGAAGCTTTCTTT | CASSQGTGLTEAFF
TRBJ2-2 | TRBV6-6 | - | TRBD1 | TGTGCCAGCAGTTCCGCCCAGGGGGCCTCCACCGGGGAGCTGTTTTTT | CASSSAQGASTGELFF
TRBJ1-2 | TRBV4-2 | - | TRBD1 | TGTGCCAGCAGCCAGCGCCGGGGACAGCCCTCTTATGGCTACACCTTC | CASSQRRGQPSYGYTF
TRBJ2-3 | TRBV11-1 | - | - | TGTGCCAGCAGCCCGCGGCGAGGACCCCCAGATACGCAGTATTTT | CASSPRRGPPDTQYF
TRBJ1-1 | TRBV6-5 | - | - | TGTGCCAGCAGTAGGGGAAAGGGCACTGAAGCTTTCTTT | CASSRGKGTEAFF
TRBJ1-4 | TRBV13 | few | - | TGTGCCACTAGCCGAGGTGATGAAAAACTGTTTTTT | CATSRGDEKLFF
TRBJ2-2 | TRBV4-1 | - | - | TGCGCCAGCAGCCTGGCGGCGAACACCGGGGAGCTGTTTTTT | CASSLAANTGELFF
TRBJ1-1 | TRBV27 | - | - | TGTGCCAGCAGCCACCGGTTGGGGGGGACTGAAGCTTTCTTT | CASSHRLGGTEAFF
TRBJ1-2 | TRBV5-1 | - | - | TGCGCCAGCAGCTTGGAGATGGGGGATGGCTACACCTTC | CASSLEMGDGYTF
TRBJ2-4 | TRBV29-1 | - | TRBD1 | TGCAGCGCCACAGGGGCCGGAGCCAAAAACATTCAGTACTTC | CSATGAGAKNIQYF
TRBJ2-7 | TRBV2 | - | TRBD1 | TGTGCCAGCAGCCGAACGACAGGGGCTCCCTACGAGCAGTACTTC | CASSRTTGAPYEQYF
TRBJ2-7 | TRBV5-4 | - | - | TGTGCCAGCAGCGCGGACAACTACGAGCAGTACTTC | CASSADNYEQYF
TRBJ1-3 | TRBV5-6 | - | - | TGTGCCAGCAGCTTGGGGGTAGACACCATATATTTT | CASSLGVDTIYF
TRBJ1-4 | TRBV2 | - | - | TGTGCCAGCAGTGAAGCGTTTGAATCAGCCGCAACTAATGAAAAACTGTTTTTT | CASSEAFESAATNEKLFF